The 18 T cell receptor beta chains given below trace back to one sample, sequenced in a study of blood T cell repertoires in COVID-19. Some clones are missing from TCRdb's copy, which holds only in-frame ones; the method was immunoSEQ multiplex PCR. The sample has 110,000 or so clones; roughly 90% are singletons. The sequencing sample was made of peripheral blood. The receptors stem from a woman aged 70-85 years who had recovered from COVID-19.

This rearrangement joins TRBV13 to TRBJ1-1; 7 bases map to TRBD1. J was trimmed by 2 bases and V by 5 bases; bases with no gene match: 5. The CDR3 totals 14 residues. CDR1 is PRHDT, CDR2 FYEKMQ, per germline (reference sequence). The CDR3 nucleotides read TGTGCCAGCAGCGAGCGACAGGGTAACACTGAAGCTTTCTTT. Its translation is CASSERQGNTEAFF.

This rearrangement joins TRBV7-2 to TRBJ2-1; D unclear. The CDR3 covers 13 residues. Germline V gives CDR1 SGHTA, CDR2 FQGNSA. V lost 2 bases to trimming and J lost 7 bases, with 9 bases between them. The CDR3 DNA follows: TGTGCCAGCAGCTTATCTCTCCGGAATGAGCAGTTCTTC. Amino acids: CASSLSLRNEQFF.

This chain links TRBV24-1 with TRBJ2-1, with D possibly TRBD1 on 5 matching bases. The CDR3 has 15 residues. V gave up 1 base and J gave up 10 bases, with 16 bases separating them. Per germline, CDR1 KGHDR and CDR2 SFDVKD. CDR3: CATSDFSQGDTEQFF. CDR3 nucleotide sequence: TGTGCCACCAGTGATTTTAGCCAGGGCGACACGGAGCAGTTCTTC.

The chain couples TRBV9 to TRBJ2-3; D is perhaps TRBD2 (6 bases). Trimming left V 4 bases short and J 2 bases short, with 14 bases between. The CDR3 length is 15 residues. Germline values: CDR1 SGDLS, CDR2 YYNGEE. This CDR3 reads CASSLIGGPTDTQYF. DNA for the CDR3: TGTGCCAGCAGCCTCATTGGAGGGCCCACAGATACGCAGTATTTT.

This chain connects TRBV3-1 (or the pseudogene TRBV3-2) to TRBJ2-7; D ambiguous. Trimming took 5 bases from V and 7 from J, leaving 9 bases between them. Germline CDR1 LGHDT, CDR2 YNNKEL (reference sequence). The CDR3 runs to 11 residues. CDR3 nucleotides: TGTGCCAGCAGCAGCCTCGGGGAGCAGTACTTC. This translates into CASSSLGEQYF.

The V gene is TRBV7-2, the J gene TRBJ2-7, with TRBD1 matching 7 bases. CDR3 size: 12 residues. The germline V gene encodes CDR1 SGHTA and CDR2 FQGNSA. V lost 4 bases and J lost 5; bases outside the gene matches: 2. The CDR3 sequence is CASSYTGDEQYF. The CDR3 DNA reads as TGTGCCAGCAGCTATACAGGGGACGAGCAGTACTTC.

The chain employs TRBV4-1 and TRBJ1-3; the D is unclear. From germline, CDR1 is MGHRA and CDR2 YSYEKL. V gave up 0 bases and J gave up 3 bases, with 3 bases separating them. This CDR3 contains 13 residues. The CDR3 coding sequence is TGCGCCAGCAGCCAAGATATTGGAAACACCATATATTTT. This sequence encodes CASSQDIGNTIYF.

DNA of the CDR3: TGTGCCAGCAGCGGCGGGGCGGACCTCTCCTACGAGCAGTACTTC. Amino acids: CASSGGADLSYEQYF. The rearrangement joins TRBV4-2 to TRBJ2-7, with D maybe TRBD2 (6 bases). Germline V lookup: CDR1 LGHNA, CDR2 YNFKEQ. Trimming stripped 5 bases from V and 0 bases from J, with 14 bases between. The CDR3 runs 15 residues.

This clone has more than one count but fewer than ten. The chain has TRBV20-1 and TRBJ2-7; D possibly corresponds to TRBD2 (5 bases). V was trimmed by 2 bases and J by 5 bases, leaving 7 bases between them. Germline V lookup: CDR1 DFQATT, CDR2 SNEGSKA (reference sequence). This CDR3 comprises 11 residues. CDR3: CSARQLDEQYF. Here the CDR3 DNA reads TGCAGTGCTAGACAACTAGACGAGCAGTACTTC.

The rearrangement links TRBV6-6 to TRBJ2-7; weak D call: TRBD2 (6 bases). Trimming took off 2 bases at V and 6 bases at J, with 11 bases between the two ends. The germline gives CDR1 MNHNY, CDR2 SVGAGI (reference sequence). CDR3 length: 13 amino acids. The CDR3 protein is CASSYGASAEQYF. Written as DNA, the CDR3 is TGTGCCAGCAGTTACGGGGCTAGCGCCGAGCAGTACTTC.

The chain links TRBV7-9 to TRBJ1-6; possibly TRBD1 for D (5 bases). This CDR3 is built from 14 residues. The V and J ends lost 5 bases and 10 bases respectively, with 15 bases between them. The germline V gene has CDR1 SEHNR and CDR2 FQNEAQ (reference sequence). CDR3 protein: CASSPALEGSPLHF. CDR3 nucleotide sequence: TGTGCCAGCAGCCCCGCGCTGGAGGGGTCACCCCTCCACTTT.

This chain links TRBV6-6 with TRBJ2-7; 8 bases are a match to TRBD2. After removal of 10 bases from V and 3 bases from J, the junction contained 11 bases not matched to a gene. The CDR3 runs to 14 residues. Germline loops: CDR1 MNHNY, CDR2 SVGAGI (reference sequence). The CDR3 DNA follows: TGTGCCACCCTTTCCACCGGGACTAGCTACGAGCAGTACTTC. Its translation: CATLSTGTSYEQYF.

The chain combines TRBV5-8 with TRBJ1-5; D ambiguous. Germline CDR1 reads SGHTS; CDR2 reads YDEGEE. The length of the CDR3 is 12 residues. Deletions cut 1 base from V and 6 bases from J, with 5 bases between. The CDR3 DNA is TGTGCCAGCAGCTTGTACGGTCAGCCCCAGCATTTT. This gives the protein CASSLYGQPQHF.

This chain connects TRBV28 to TRBJ2-3; TRBD1 agrees at 7 bases. The trim removed 4 bases at V and 4 bases at J, leaving 8 bases unmatched. CDR1 MDHEN and CDR2 SYDVKM come from the germline V gene. The CDR3 runs to 15 residues. CDR3 residues: CASSSPGRGPDTQYF. CDR3 sequence (DNA): TGTGCCAGCAGTTCCCCCGGTAGGGGGCCAGATACGCAGTATTTT.

This chain links TRBV27 with TRBJ2-7; TRBD2 matches 12 bases. CDR1 is MNHEY, CDR2 SMNVEV, per germline (reference sequence). The CDR3 has 16 amino acids. The trim removed 4 bases at V and 7 bases at J, leaving 11 bases unmatched. For the CDR3, the DNA is TGTGCCAGCAGTTCCCCGGGACTAGCGGGTGCAGGGGAGCAGTACTTC. This codes for CASSSPGLAGAGEQYF.

The V call is TRBV19, the J call TRBJ2-1, with 7 nucleotides matching TRBD2. Losses at the gene ends were 3 bases for V and 2 bases for J; bases not matched to a gene: 10. This CDR3 comprises 17 residues. Germline V gene sequence: CDR1 LNHDA, CDR2 SQIVND (reference sequence). The CDR3 loop is CASSIPRSGPTYNEQFF. In nucleotides, the CDR3 is TGTGCCAGTAGTATCCCCCGTAGCGGGCCCACCTACAATGAGCAGTTCTTC.

The chain uses TRBV27 and TRBJ2-7; tentative D call: TRBD2 (5 bases). The CDR3 is made up of 15 amino acids. V dropped 3 bases and J dropped 1 base, with 13 bases sitting between them. From germline, CDR1 is MNHEY and CDR2 SMNVEV (reference sequence). CDR3 region: CASSLGPGGSYEQYF. As DNA, the CDR3 is TGTGCCAGCAGTTTGGGTCCCGGCGGGTCCTACGAGCAGTACTTC.

This clone showed up just once. J is TRBJ1-2 and V is TRBV5-4; TRBD1 matches 12 bases. V trimming: 3 bases; J trimming: 6 bases; junction bases outside the gene matches: 12. The CDR3 sequence is 17 residues long. The germline gives CDR1 SGHNT, CDR2 YYREEE (reference sequence). In DNA, the CDR3 is TGTGCCAGCAGCTGGGCAGGGACAGGGGGCGTTATTAATGGCTACACCTTC. It translates to CASSWAGTGGVINGYTF. The variable domain in full, with the rest retrieved from reference TRBV5-4 and TRBJ1-2, is ETGVTQSPTHLIKTRGQQVTLRCSSQSGHNTVSWYQQALGQGPQFIFQYYREEENGRGNFPPRFSGLQFPNYSSELNVNALELDDSALYLCASSWAGTGGVINGYTFGSGTRLTVV.